The 12 T cell receptor beta chains reported below all come from one sample, sequenced in a study of shared clonotypes between healthy human individuals. TCRdb keeps only in-frame clones here, not all; method: immunoSEQ multiplex PCR. The top ten clones hold roughly 0.15% of a sample with a few million clones, roughly 92% of them seen once. Sequenced sample: naive CD4+ T cells sorted from blood. Subset defined: CD45RA+ positively selected. These receptors all stem from a man between 18 and 29 years old in good health.

V and J are TRBV4-1 and TRBJ2-7, with a tentative D call TRBD1 (5 bases). The V end was cut by 4 bases, the J end by 0 bases, with 16 bases between. This CDR3 spans 16 amino acids. Germline loops: CDR1 MGHRA, CDR2 YSYEKL. CDR3 amino acids: CASSPLGRLSSYEQYF. The DNA for the CDR3 is TGCGCCAGCAGCCCCCTGGGGCGGTTGAGCTCCTACGAGCAGTACTTC.

This clone appeared once. V usage is TRBV7-8 and J usage is TRBJ2-7; 9 bases match TRBD1. The CDR3 runs to 15 residues. The V gene's germline CDR1 is SGHVS and CDR2 FQNEAQ. V was pared by 5 bases and J by 6 bases, with 11 bases of the junction left unmatched. This CDR3 is CASSANRGRSVEQYF. CDR3 bases: TGTGCCAGCAGCGCTAACAGGGGGCGGTCCGTCGAGCAGTACTTC.

The chain has TRBV7-9 and TRBJ2-7; possibly TRBD1 for D (5 bases). This CDR3 is built from 15 residues. Trimming cost V 3 bases and J 3 bases, with 15 bases left between them. Germline V lookup: CDR1 SEHNR, CDR2 FQNEAQ (reference sequence). The CDR3 spells CASSLWLDTNYEQYF. CDR3 DNA: TGTGCCAGCAGCTTGTGGTTGGACACCAACTACGAGCAGTACTTC.

The rearrangement joins TRBV28 to TRBJ1-6; tentative D call: TRBD1 (5 bases). The CDR3 has 15 amino acids. Germline V CDR1 and CDR2: MDHEN, SYDVKM. Trimming took 5 bases from V and 7 from J, leaving 15 bases between them. The chain's CDR3 is CASSRDSSGNSPLHF. The CDR3 nucleotides read TGTGCCAGCAGTAGAGACAGTTCGGGAAATTCACCCCTCCACTTT.

The rearrangement links TRBV4-1 to TRBJ1-1; D may be TRBD1 (6 bases). The V and J ends lost 0 bases and 0 bases respectively, with 8 bases between them. Germline CDR1 and CDR2: MGHRA and YSYEKL. CDR3 length: 15 amino acids. The CDR3 DNA sequence: TGCGCCAGCAGCCAAGAAGGGACATTGAACACTGAAGCTTTCTTT. It is translated as CASSQEGTLNTEAFF.

On this clone: The same CDR3 can be traced to other DNA sequences in this sample. The chain recombines TRBV6-1 with TRBJ1-5, with 7 bases lining up with TRBD1. The germline CDR1 and CDR2 sequences are MNHNS and SASEGT. The CDR3 loop spans 15 amino acids. Trimming took 6 bases from V and 4 from J; bases not matched to a gene: 9. CDR3 region: CASSSGGLGNQPQHF. The CDR3 bases are TGTGCCAGCAGCTCAGGGGGTTTAGGAAATCAGCCCCAGCATTTT.

The chain has TRBV21-1 and TRBJ1-5; the table's D gene call, TRBD1, was not cross checked with the DNA. TRBV21-1 is a pseudogene locus. The CDR3 length is 14 residues. The chain's CDR3 is CASSTRGDDQPQHF. CDR3 sequence (DNA): TGTGCCAGCAGCACCAGGGGTGATGATCAGCCCCAGCATTTT.

The V call is TRBV9, the J call TRBJ1-6; D uncertain. V was trimmed by 0 bases and J by 6 bases, leaving 7 bases between them. CDR3 size: 14 residues. Per germline, CDR1 SGDLS and CDR2 YYNGEE. The CDR3 DNA sequence: TGTGCCAGCAGCGTAGCGGTCTCTAATTCACCCCTCCACTTT. It codes for CASSVAVSNSPLHF.

Comment on this clone: Other DNA sequences within the sample encode an identical CDR3. This chain joins TRBV6-5 and TRBJ2-7; D is perhaps TRBD1 or TRBD2 (5 bases each). Germline values: CDR1 MNHEY, CDR2 SVGAGI. The V and J ends lost 2 bases and 3 bases respectively, with 11 bases between them. The CDR3 runs 14 residues. Here the CDR3 reads CASSYRGRSYEQYF. The CDR3 DNA reads TGTGCCAGCAGTTACAGGGGACGGAGCTACGAGCAGTACTTC.

The rearrangement joins TRBV19 to TRBJ2-7, with D unclear. V shed 11 bases and J shed 1 base, with 18 bases lying between them. Germline assignment: CDR1 LNHDA and CDR2 SQIVND (reference sequence). This CDR3 is 14 amino acids long. CDR3: CAPCLCGRSYEQYF. In nucleotides, the CDR3 is TGTGCCCCTTGCTTGTGCGGTAGGTCCTACGAGCAGTACTTC.

The chain links TRBV9 to TRBJ1-6; 7 bases are a match to TRBD1. Per germline, CDR1 SGDLS and CDR2 YYNGEE. The CDR3 runs 14 residues. With V trimmed by 0 bases and J by 10 bases, 4 bases remained unmatched. In nucleotides, the CDR3 is TGTGCCAGCAGCGTAGCGGGGACAGCATCACCCCTCCACTTT. Translation: CASSVAGTASPLHF. The entire variable domain, with the rest obtained from reference TRBV9 and TRBJ1-6, is as follows: DSGVTQTPKHLITATGQRVTLRCSPRSGDLSVYWYQQSLDQGLQFLIQYYNGEERAKGNILERFSAQQFPDLHSELNLSSLELGDSALYFCASSVAGTASPLHFGNGTRLTVT.

The rearrangement uses TRBV5-4 and TRBJ2-7; possibly TRBD2 for D (6 bases). Trimming removed 2 bases at V and 2 bases at J, with 11 bases between. Germline CDR1 and CDR2: SGHNT and YYREEE (reference sequence). The CDR3 is 14 amino acids. CDR3 DNA: TGTGCCAGCAGCTTTGCGGGAACTACCTACGAGCAGTACTTC. Its protein is CASSFAGTTYEQYF.